The T cell receptor beta chain described here comes from a study of cytomegalovirus exposure and HLA in healthy donors. PCR amplification relied on 60 Vbeta primers (plus 13 Jbeta primers). Some clones are missing from TCRdb's copy, which holds only in-frame ones; the method was immunoSEQ multiplex PCR. The sample has about 230,000 clones; under 90% are singletons. This CDR3 spans 13 amino acids. Germline V gives CDR1 MDHEN, CDR2 SYDVKM. The ends were cut back, 6 bases at V and 2 bases at J, with 10 bases in the middle. This receptor was identified in a human donor in good health. Sequencing input: PBMCs. The chain carries TRBV28 and TRBJ2-5; D is undetermined. The CDR3 nucleotides read TGTGCCAGCAGATACGGGTTTCAAGAGACCCAGTACTTC. It encodes CASRYGFQETQYF. Combining the CDR3 with reference TRBV28 and TRBJ2-5 gives the whole variable domain DVKVTQSSRYLVKRTGEKVFLECVQDMDHENMFWYRQDPGLGLRLIYFSYDVKMKEKGDIPEGYSVSREKKERFSLILESASTNQTSMYLCASRYGFQETQYFGPGTRLLVL.